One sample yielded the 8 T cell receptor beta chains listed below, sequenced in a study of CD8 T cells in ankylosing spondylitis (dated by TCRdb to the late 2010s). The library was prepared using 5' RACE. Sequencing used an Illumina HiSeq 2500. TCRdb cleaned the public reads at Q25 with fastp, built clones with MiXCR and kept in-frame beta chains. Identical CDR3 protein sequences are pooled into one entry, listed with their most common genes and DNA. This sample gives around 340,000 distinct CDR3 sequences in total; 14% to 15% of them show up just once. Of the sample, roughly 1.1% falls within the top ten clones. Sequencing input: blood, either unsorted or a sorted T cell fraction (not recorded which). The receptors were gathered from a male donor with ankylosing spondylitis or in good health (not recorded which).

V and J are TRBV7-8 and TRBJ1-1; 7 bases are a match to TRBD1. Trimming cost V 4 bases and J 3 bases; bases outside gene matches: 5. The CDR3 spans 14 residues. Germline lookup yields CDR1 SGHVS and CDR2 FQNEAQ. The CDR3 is CASSSSGGDTEAFF. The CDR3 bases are TGTGCCAGCAGCTCCTCAGGGGGGGACACTGAAGCTTTCTTT.

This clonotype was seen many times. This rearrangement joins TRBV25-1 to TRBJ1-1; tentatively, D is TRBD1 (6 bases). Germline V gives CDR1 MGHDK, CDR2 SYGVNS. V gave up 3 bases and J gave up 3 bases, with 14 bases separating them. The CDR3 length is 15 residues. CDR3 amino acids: CASSDGGAWDTEAFF. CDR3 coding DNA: TGTGCCAGCAGTGACGGGGGCGCGTGGGACACTGAAGCTTTCTTT.

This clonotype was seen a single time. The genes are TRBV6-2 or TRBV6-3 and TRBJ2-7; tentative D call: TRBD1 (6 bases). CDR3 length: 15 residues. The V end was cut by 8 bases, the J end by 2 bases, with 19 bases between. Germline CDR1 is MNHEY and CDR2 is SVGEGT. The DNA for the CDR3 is TGTGCCAGCTTTCCCACAGGGAGAGGCCCCTACGAGCAGTACTTC. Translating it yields CASFPTGRGPYEQYF.

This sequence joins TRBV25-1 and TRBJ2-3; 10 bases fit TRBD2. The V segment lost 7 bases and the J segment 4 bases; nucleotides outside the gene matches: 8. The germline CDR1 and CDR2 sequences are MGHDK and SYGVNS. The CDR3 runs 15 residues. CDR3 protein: CASITSGGAPDTQYF. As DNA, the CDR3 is TGTGCCAGCATAACGAGCGGGGGGGCGCCAGATACGCAGTATTTT.

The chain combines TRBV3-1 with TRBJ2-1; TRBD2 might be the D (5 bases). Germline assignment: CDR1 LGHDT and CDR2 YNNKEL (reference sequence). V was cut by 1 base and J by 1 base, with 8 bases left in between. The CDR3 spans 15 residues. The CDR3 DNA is TGTGCCAGCAGCCAAGGGCGGGTTTCCTACAATGAGCAGTTCTTC. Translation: CASSQGRVSYNEQFF.

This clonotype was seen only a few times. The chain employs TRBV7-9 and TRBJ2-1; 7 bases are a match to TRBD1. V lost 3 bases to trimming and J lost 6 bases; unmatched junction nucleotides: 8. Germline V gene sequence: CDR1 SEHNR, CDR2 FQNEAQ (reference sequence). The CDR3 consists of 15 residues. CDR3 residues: CASSFRQGTGNEQFF. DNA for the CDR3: TGTGCCAGCAGCTTTCGACAGGGTACGGGCAATGAGCAGTTCTTC.

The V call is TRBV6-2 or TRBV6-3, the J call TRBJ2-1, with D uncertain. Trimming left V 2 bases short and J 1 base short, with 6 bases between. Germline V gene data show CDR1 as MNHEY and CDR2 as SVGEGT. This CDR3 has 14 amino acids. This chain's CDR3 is CASSYAESYNEQFF. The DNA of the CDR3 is TGTGCCAGCAGTTACGCGGAGTCCTACAATGAGCAGTTCTTC.

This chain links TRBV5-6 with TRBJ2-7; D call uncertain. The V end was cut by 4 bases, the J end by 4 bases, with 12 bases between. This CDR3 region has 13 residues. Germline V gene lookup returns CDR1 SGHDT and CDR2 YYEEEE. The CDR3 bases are TGTGCCAGCAGCACAAATTACGGATACGAGCAGTACTTC. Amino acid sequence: CASSTNYGYEQYF.